These T cell receptor beta chains were read from a single sample in a study of cytomegalovirus exposure and HLA in healthy donors. The method was immunoSEQ multiplex PCR; TCRdb's version includes in-frame clones alone and lacks a portion of them. Among over 35,000 clones listed, roughly 60% were seen once. The sample taken for sequencing was PBMCs. These receptors were obtained from a human donor in good health. Each CDR3 is given with its conserved first and last residue. Each record gives: clone size, D gene, J gene, V gene, CDR3 DNA, CDR3 protein. The D gene is left open where the match is weak. Clone size is stated in some rows and not others, as once, few, many or a class when expanded.

size: .
D: .
J: TRBJ1-2
V: TRBV5-4
DNA: TGTGCCAGCAGTCCTGACAGATACTATGGCTACACCTTC
CDR3: CASSPDRYYGYTF

size: .
D: TRBD1
J: TRBJ2-5
V: TRBV29-1
DNA: TGCAGCGCTACTACAGGGGGCGTAGGGACCCAGTACTTC
CDR3: CSATTGGVGTQYF

size: few
D: TRBD2
J: TRBJ2-5
V: TRBV4-3
DNA: TGCGCCAGCAGCCAAGAATGGTCCGCGGGGGAAGAGACCCAGTACTTC
CDR3: CASSQEWSAGEETQYF

size: .
D: TRBD2
J: TRBJ2-3
V: TRBV18
DNA: TGTGCCAGCTCACGCGGACTAGCCGGAGATACGCAGTATTTT
CDR3: CASSRGLAGDTQYF

size: .
D: TRBD2
J: TRBJ2-3
V: TRBV10-3
DNA: TGTGCCACCCTAGGGGGACTAGCCACAGATACGCAGTATTTT
CDR3: CATLGGLATDTQYF

size: .
D: TRBD1
J: TRBJ1-2
V: TRBV2
DNA: TGTGCCAGCAGTACTCTTCGGGCAGGGGGCTATGGCTACACCTTC
CDR3: CASSTLRAGGYGYTF

size: .
D: .
J: TRBJ2-7
V: TRBV7-8
DNA: TGTGCCAGCAAAATGACAAATTCCGGCTACGAGCAGTACTTC
CDR3: CASKMTNSGYEQYF

size: .
D: TRBD2
J: TRBJ2-5
V: TRBV7-2
DNA: TGTGCCAGCAGCTGGCTAGCGGGGGGCCAAGAGACCCAGTACTTC
CDR3: CASSWLAGGQETQYF

size: few
D: .
J: TRBJ2-1
V: TRBV12-5
DNA: TGTGCTAGTGGTTCGCAAAACGGGGTATACAATGAGCAGTTCTTC
CDR3: CASGSQNGVYNEQFF

size: .
D: .
J: TRBJ1-2
V: TRBV4-2
DNA: TGTGCCAGCAGCCTCGAGACGGAGTACACCTTC
CDR3: CASSLETEYTF

size: few
D: .
J: TRBJ1-5
V: TRBV27
DNA: TGTGCCAGCAACAACCAGGGTAGCAATCAGCCCCAGCATTTT
CDR3: CASNNQGSNQPQHF

size: .
D: .
J: TRBJ2-3
V: TRBV9
DNA: TGTGCCAGCAGCGCCAGGGTCGGAGTGGATACGCAGTATTTT
CDR3: CASSARVGVDTQYF

size: .
D: TRBD1
J: TRBJ2-7
V: TRBV6-5
DNA: TGTGCCAGCAGACTCCGACAGGGCAGGAACGAGCAGTACTTC
CDR3: CASRLRQGRNEQYF

size: .
D: TRBD1
J: TRBJ1-4
V: TRBV14
DNA: TGTGCCAGCAGCTACCGGGACAGGGACGAAAAACTGTTTTTT
CDR3: CASSYRDRDEKLFF

size: once
D: TRBD1
J: TRBJ1-2
V: TRBV6-5
DNA: TGTGCCAGCAACCGACAGGGTAACTATGGCTACACCTTC
CDR3: CASNRQGNYGYTF

size: once
D: TRBD1
J: TRBJ2-1
V: TRBV4-3
DNA: TGCGCCAGCAGCCAGCAAACAGGGGTTCTCAATGAGCAGTTCTTC
CDR3: CASSQQTGVLNEQFF

size: .
D: .
J: TRBJ1-6
V: TRBV7-6
DNA: TGTGCCAGCAGCTGGGGGCCGAGGGGCACGACCGAAGAACCCCTCCACTTT
CDR3: CASSWGPRGTTEEPLHF

size: once
D: .
J: TRBJ1-2
V: TRBV6-5
DNA: TGTGCCAGCAGTCCTCGGGGGAAATATGGCTACACCTTC
CDR3: CASSPRGKYGYTF

size: .
D: .
J: TRBJ1-1
V: TRBV29-1
DNA: TGCAGCGTTGGGCCTCCCGGGGAGTTGAACACTGAAGCTTTCTTT
CDR3: CSVGPPGELNTEAFF

size: .
D: .
J: TRBJ1-6
V: TRBV7-8
DNA: TGTGCCAGCAGCTTAGTGGGGGGCTCCTATAATTCACCCCTCCACTTT
CDR3: CASSLVGGSYNSPLHF

size: .
D: TRBD2
J: TRBJ2-7
V: TRBV30
DNA: TGTGCCTGGAGTAGACAGGGACTAGCGGGGGGATCGGGCTCCTACGAGCAGTACTTC
CDR3: CAWSRQGLAGGSGSYEQYF

size: .
D: .
J: TRBJ2-5
V: TRBV10-3
DNA: TGTGCCACCACACGCGGGGGCTCTCAAGAGACCCAGTACTTC
CDR3: CATTRGGSQETQYF

size: .
D: .
J: TRBJ2-3
V: TRBV28
DNA: TGTGCCAGCAGATTCCTCAGGTTCACAGATACGCAGTATTTT
CDR3: CASRFLRFTDTQYF

size: .
D: TRBD2
J: TRBJ2-3
V: TRBV10-3
DNA: TGTGCCATCACTAGCGGAAACACAGATACGCAGTATTTT
CDR3: CAITSGNTDTQYF

size: once
D: .
J: TRBJ1-2
V: TRBV30
DNA: TGTGCCTGGAGTGCCACAGGGTTTGGCTACACCTTC
CDR3: CAWSATGFGYTF

size: once
D: .
J: TRBJ1-2
V: TRBV11-2
DNA: TGTGCCAGCAGCTTCGGCGGGAACTATGGCTACACCTTC
CDR3: CASSFGGNYGYTF

size: .
D: .
J: TRBJ2-5
V: TRBV7-8
DNA: TGTGCCAGCGGGCGTGAGACCCAGTACTTC
CDR3: CASGRETQYF

size: .
D: TRBD1
J: TRBJ2-5
V: TRBV29-1
DNA: TGCAGCGCGGACAGGGGCGACGGAGGAGAGACCCAGTACTTC
CDR3: CSADRGDGGETQYF

size: .
D: .
J: TRBJ2-1
V: TRBV11-2
DNA: TGTGCCAGCAGCTCAGCAACAGGGCTCAGGTCCTACAATGAGCAGTTCTTC
CDR3: CASSSATGLRSYNEQFF

size: .
D: TRBD1
J: TRBJ2-1
V: TRBV4-2
DNA: TGTGCCAGCAGCCAATCTTGGACAGGAGGCTATGAGCAGTTCTTC
CDR3: CASSQSWTGGYEQFF

size: .
D: .
J: TRBJ2-6
V: TRBV27
DNA: TGTGCCAGCAGGCGAGAAACTGGGGCCAACGTCCTGACTTTC
CDR3: CASRRETGANVLTF

size: .
D: TRBD1
J: TRBJ1-6
V: TRBV5-4
DNA: TGTGCCAGCAGCCCAGATGGGACAGTATATTCACCCCTCCACTTT
CDR3: CASSPDGTVYSPLHF

size: .
D: TRBD1
J: TRBJ2-7
V: TRBV30
DNA: TGTGCCTGGACGGGACAGGTCGCTGGCGAGCAGTACTTC
CDR3: CAWTGQVAGEQYF

size: .
D: TRBD2
J: TRBJ2-5
V: TRBV7-2
DNA: TGTGCCAGCAGCGCGTCGACTAGCGGGGGCACGGAGACCCAGTACTTC
CDR3: CASSASTSGGTETQYF

size: .
D: TRBD1
J: TRBJ2-2
V: TRBV2
DNA: TGTGCCAGCAGGGGTAGGACAGGGGACACCGGGGAGCTGTTTTTT
CDR3: CASRGRTGDTGELFF

size: .
D: TRBD1
J: TRBJ2-3
V: TRBV2
DNA: TGTGCCAGCTTAAGGGGACAGGGAACCGATACGCAGTATTTT
CDR3: CASLRGQGTDTQYF

size: .
D: .
J: TRBJ2-2
V: TRBV6-5
DNA: TGTGCCAGCAGTCTTGACGGAGACACCGGGGAGCTGTTTTTT
CDR3: CASSLDGDTGELFF

size: .
D: TRBD1
J: TRBJ1-2
V: TRBV7-6
DNA: TGTGCCAGCAGCCAGGACAGGAACTATGGCTACACCTTC
CDR3: CASSQDRNYGYTF